This is a list of T cell receptor beta chains from one sample in a study of T cells in Graves' hyperthyroidism and ophthalmopathy. TCRdb ran MiXCR on the multiplex PCR reads and lists one entry per CDR3 protein. Of 150,000 or so distinct CDR3 sequences in the sample, roughly 9.4% were seen once. Sequenced: blood. Receptors originate from a woman in her late teens or twenties with Graves' hyperthyroidism that later progressed to Graves' ophthalmopathy. CDR3s include the opening cysteine and the closing phenylalanine or tryptophan. D genes are given only for firm matches. Size tells how often a clone was seen (once, few, many) or the class of an expanded clone, and some rows leave it out.

>TRBD1|TRBV30|TRBJ1-1|many
TGTGCCTGGTGGGATCCGGGACAGCTGAACACTGAAGCTTTCTTT
CAWWDPGQLNTEAFF
>.|TRBV7-3|TRBJ2-1|many
TGTGCCAGCAGCTTATTCGGTAGCGGAGCCTACAATGAGCAGTTCTTC
CASSLFGSGAYNEQFF
>TRBD1|TRBV13|TRBJ2-3|many
TGTGCCAGCAGCCCCGACAGGGGCCCCACAGATACGCAGTATTTT
CASSPDRGPTDTQYF
>.|TRBV19|TRBJ1-2|.
TGTGCCAGTAGTATTCCCGGGCGGAACGTCTACACCTTC
CASSIPGRNVYTF
>TRBD1|TRBV12-3/TRBV12-4|TRBJ2-1|many
TGTGCCAGCAGTTTAAGCGCAGGGGGAGCTGAGCAGTTCTTC
CASSLSAGGAEQFF
>TRBD2|TRBV5-1|TRBJ2-5|many
TGCGCCAGCAGCTCGGGAGGCGGGAGGTACCAAGAGACCCAGTACTTC
CASSSGGGRYQETQYF
>.|TRBV20-1|TRBJ2-5|few
TGCAGTGCCAGAAAACAAGAGACCCAGTACTTC
CSARKQETQYF
>TRBD1|TRBV29-1|TRBJ1-1|many
TGCAGCGGACAGAACAGGGGCACCACTGAAGCTTTCTTT
CSGQNRGTTEAFF
>.|TRBV27|TRBJ2-2|many
TGTGCCAGCAGTGTTTCATACACCGGGGAGCTGTTTTTT
CASSVSYTGELFF
>.|TRBV11-2|TRBJ2-5|many
TGTGCCAGCCGTGAGGTGCAAGAGACCCAGTACTTC
CASREVQETQYF
>.|TRBV11-2|TRBJ2-7|many
TGTGCCAGCGGGAAATCCGGGGTGCCTGGGGAGCAGTACTTC
CASGKSGVPGEQYF
>TRBD2|TRBV27|TRBJ2-5|few
TGTGCCAGCACCAAACTAGCGGGAAGCCAAGAGACCCAGTACTTC
CASTKLAGSQETQYF
>TRBD2|TRBV9|TRBJ2-1|.
TGTGCCAGCTCACGGACTCCGGCGGGAGATGAGCAGTTCTTC
CASSRTPAGDEQFF
>.|TRBV7-9|TRBJ1-1|many
TGTGCCAGCAGCTTAGTTGAGGAAGCTTTCTTT
CASSLVEEAFF
>.|TRBV6-6|TRBJ1-5|many
TGTGCCAGCAGTTATCGACAGGATAGCAATCAGCCCCAGCATTTT
CASSYRQDSNQPQHF
>TRBD2|TRBV20-1|TRBJ2-7|.
TGCAGTGCCCCGGGACTAGCGGGATTATACTCCTACGAGCAGTACTTC
CSAPGLAGLYSYEQYF
>.|TRBV6-5|TRBJ1-1|few
TGTGCCAGCAGTTACTTCTCAGACATGAACACTGAAGCTTTCTTT
CASSYFSDMNTEAFF
>.|TRBV18|TRBJ2-1|many
TGTGCCAGCTCACCCCAGCCCAGCAGTTACAATGAGCAGTTCTTC
CASSPQPSSYNEQFF
>.|TRBV6-1|TRBJ1-5|many
TGTGCCAGCAGAAGTGGGTGGGTGAAAACCTACTATCAGCCCCAGCATTTT
CASRSGWVKTYYQPQHF
>TRBD1|TRBV4-1|TRBJ1-2|few
TGCGCCAGCAGCCAAGTGTTTCGGACCAACCTACAGGGGGCTGGTGGCTACACCTTC
CASSQVFRTNLQGAGGYTF
>TRBD1|TRBV5-1|TRBJ2-6|many
TGCGCCAGCAGCTCGACAGGGGGCGCCTCTGGGGCCAACGTCCTGACTTTC
CASSSTGGASGANVLTF
>.|TRBV12-3/TRBV12-4|TRBJ1-1|many
TGTGCCAGCAGTTTCGACGGATGGGACACTGAAGCTTTCTTT
CASSFDGWDTEAFF
>TRBD1|TRBV6-6|TRBJ1-1|many
TGTGCCAGCAGTTACTCACCCGGGACAGCGAACACTGAAGCTTTCTTT
CASSYSPGTANTEAFF
>.|TRBV2|TRBJ1-2|many
TGTGCCAGCACTGAACGAAGGGGCGGCTATGGCTACACCTTC
CASTERRGGYGYTF
>.|TRBV30|TRBJ1-4|many
TGTGCCTGGAGTGTGACAGCTAATGAAAAACTGTTTTTT
CAWSVTANEKLFF
>.|TRBV20-1|TRBJ1-2|.
TGCAGTGCTTTCTGGAGACAGACAAGAAACTATGGCTACACCTTC
CSAFWRQTRNYGYTF
>TRBD2|TRBV29-1|TRBJ2-3|many
TGCAGCGTTGAAGAGGCGCGCGGGGGAACCACAGATACGCAGTATTTT
CSVEEARGGTTDTQYF
>.|TRBV7-2|TRBJ2-7|many
TGTGCCAGCAGCTTATTTCTCTACGAGCAGTACTTC
CASSLFLYEQYF
>TRBD2|TRBV5-1|TRBJ2-1|many
TGCGCCAGCAGCAGATCCGGGACTAGCACCAATGAGCAGTTCTTC
CASSRSGTSTNEQFF
>.|TRBV12-3/TRBV12-4|TRBJ1-3|many
TGTGCCAGCGCCAACCCTAGGAGTACAGGAAACACCATATATTTT
CASANPRSTGNTIYF
>.|TRBV4-1|TRBJ2-1|few
TGCGCCAGCAGCCAACCCTCAGGGCTCAATGAGCAGTTCTTC
CASSQPSGLNEQFF
>.|TRBV11-2|TRBJ1-1|.
TGTGCCAGCAGCCAAGAGGGCGTGAACACTGAAGCTTTCTTT
CASSQEGVNTEAFF
>.|TRBV20-1|TRBJ1-6|.
TGCAGTGCTAGGGGGGCCTCCGATTCACCCCTCCACTTT
CSARGASDSPLHF
>TRBD2|TRBV18|TRBJ2-2|many
TGTGCCAGCTCACATGGGACTAGCGGGACCACCGGGGAGCTGTTTTTT
CASSHGTSGTTGELFF
>.|TRBV20-1|TRBJ1-1|many
TGCAGTGCTCTCCTGGGGCGGAAGAACACTGAAGCTTTCTTT
CSALLGRKNTEAFF
>TRBD1|TRBV6-1|TRBJ2-7|many
TGTGCCAGCAGGCCCAGGGGGAGAGAAAACGAGCAGTACTTC
CASRPRGRENEQYF
>.|TRBV6-1|TRBJ2-7|many
TGTGCCAGCAGCCACGGTCCCCCCTACGAGCAGTACTTC
CASSHGPPYEQYF
>TRBD2|TRBV18|TRBJ2-5|many
TGTGCCAGCTCACCACCGGGACTAGCGGGATTGGAGACCCAGTACTTC
CASSPPGLAGLETQYF
>TRBD2|TRBV28|TRBJ2-1|many
TGTGCCATTCTTAGCGGGGGGGCTCGGAGCTCCTACAATGAGCAGTTCTTC
CAILSGGARSSYNEQFF
>.|TRBV12-3/TRBV12-4|TRBJ1-2|many
TGTGCCAGCAGTTTAGTCACGGGGGGGATTGGCTACACCTTC
CASSLVTGGIGYTF
>TRBD2|TRBV18|TRBJ2-1|few
TGTGCCAGCGGACCATCTCTAGCGGGGGAGGTCTCCTACAATGAGCAGTTCTTC
CASGPSLAGEVSYNEQFF